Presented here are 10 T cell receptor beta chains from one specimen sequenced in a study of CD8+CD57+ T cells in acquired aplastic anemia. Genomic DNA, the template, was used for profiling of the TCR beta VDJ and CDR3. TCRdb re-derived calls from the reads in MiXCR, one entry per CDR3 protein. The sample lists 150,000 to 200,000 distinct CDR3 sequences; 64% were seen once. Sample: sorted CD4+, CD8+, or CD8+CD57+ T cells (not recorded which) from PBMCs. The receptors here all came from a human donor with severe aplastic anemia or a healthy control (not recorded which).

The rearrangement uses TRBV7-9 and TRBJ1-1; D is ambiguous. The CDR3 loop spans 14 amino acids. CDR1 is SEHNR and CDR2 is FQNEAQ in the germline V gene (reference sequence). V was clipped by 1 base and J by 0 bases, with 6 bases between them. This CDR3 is CASSLDAMNTEAFF. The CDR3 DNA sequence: TGTGCCAGCAGCTTAGACGCGATGAACACTGAAGCTTTCTTT.

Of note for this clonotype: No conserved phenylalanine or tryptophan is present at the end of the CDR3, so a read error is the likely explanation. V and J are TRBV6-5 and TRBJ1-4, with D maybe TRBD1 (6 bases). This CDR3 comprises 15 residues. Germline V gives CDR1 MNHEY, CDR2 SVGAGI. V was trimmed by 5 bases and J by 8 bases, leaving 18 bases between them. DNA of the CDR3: TGTGCCAGCAGTCCCGGACAGTTCCCGAACGAAAAACTGTTTGTT. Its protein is CASSPGQFPNEKLFV.

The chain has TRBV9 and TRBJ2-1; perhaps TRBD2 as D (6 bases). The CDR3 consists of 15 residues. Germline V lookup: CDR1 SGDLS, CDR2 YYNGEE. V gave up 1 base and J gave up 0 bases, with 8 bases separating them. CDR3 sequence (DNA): TGTGCCAGCAGCGTAAGTAGCGGCTCCTACAATGAGCAGTTCTTC. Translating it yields CASSVSSGSYNEQFF.

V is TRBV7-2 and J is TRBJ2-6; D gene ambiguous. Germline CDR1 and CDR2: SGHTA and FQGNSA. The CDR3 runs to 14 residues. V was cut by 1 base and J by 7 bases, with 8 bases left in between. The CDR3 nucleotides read TGTGCCAGCAGCTTAGACTCCGGAGCCAACGTCCTGACTTTC. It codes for CASSLDSGANVLTF.

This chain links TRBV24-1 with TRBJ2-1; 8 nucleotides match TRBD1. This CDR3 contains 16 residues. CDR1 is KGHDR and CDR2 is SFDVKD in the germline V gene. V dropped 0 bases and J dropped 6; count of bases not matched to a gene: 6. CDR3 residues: CATSDLTGQASNEQFF. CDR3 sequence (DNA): TGTGCCACCAGTGATTTGACGGGACAGGCCAGCAATGAGCAGTTCTTC.

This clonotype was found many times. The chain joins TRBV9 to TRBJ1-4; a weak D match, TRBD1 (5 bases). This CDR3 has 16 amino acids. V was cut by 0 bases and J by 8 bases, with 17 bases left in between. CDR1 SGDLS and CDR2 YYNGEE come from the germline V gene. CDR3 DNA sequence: TGTGCCAGCAGCGTAGGGGTCGCAGGGTATGGAGAAAAACTGTTTTTT. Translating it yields CASSVGVAGYGEKLFF.

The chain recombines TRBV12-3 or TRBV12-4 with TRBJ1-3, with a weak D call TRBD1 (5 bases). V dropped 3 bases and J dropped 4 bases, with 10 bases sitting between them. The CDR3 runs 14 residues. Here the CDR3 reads CASSFAGPGNTIYF. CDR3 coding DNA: TGTGCCAGCAGTTTCGCAGGGCCGGGAAACACCATATATTTT.

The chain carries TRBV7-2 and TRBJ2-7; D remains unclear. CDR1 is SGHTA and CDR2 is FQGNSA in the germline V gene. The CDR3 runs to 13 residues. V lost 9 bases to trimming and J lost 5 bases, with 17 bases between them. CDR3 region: CASQNVGFHEQYF. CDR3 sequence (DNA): TGTGCCAGTCAAAACGTGGGGTTCCACGAGCAGTACTTC.

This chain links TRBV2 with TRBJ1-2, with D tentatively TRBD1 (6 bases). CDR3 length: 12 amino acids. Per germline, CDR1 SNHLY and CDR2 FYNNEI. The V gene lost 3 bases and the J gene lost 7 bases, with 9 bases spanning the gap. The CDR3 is CASSDRGSGYTF. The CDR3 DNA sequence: TGTGCCAGCAGTGACAGGGGTAGTGGCTACACCTTC. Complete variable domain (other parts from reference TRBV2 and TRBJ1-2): EPEVTQTPSHQVTQMGQEVILRCVPISNHLYFYWYRQILGQKVEFLVSFYNNEISEKSEIFDDQFSVERPDGSNFTLKIRSTKLEDSAMYFCASSDRGSGYTFGSGTRLTVV.

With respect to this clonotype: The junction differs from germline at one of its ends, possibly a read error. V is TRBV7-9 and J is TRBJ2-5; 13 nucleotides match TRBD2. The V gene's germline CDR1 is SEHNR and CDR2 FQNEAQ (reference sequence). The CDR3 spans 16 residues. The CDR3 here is CASSLGLAGVQEAQYF. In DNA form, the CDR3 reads TGTGCCAGCAGCCTCGGACTAGCGGGGGTCCAAGAGGCCCAGTACTTC.